The 7 T cell receptor beta chains given below trace back to one sample, sequenced in a study of T cell responses to AZD1222 COVID-19 vaccine. TCRdb's copy holds only in-frame clones and misses some; the assay was immunoSEQ multiplex PCR. The sample has 120,000 or so clones, around 92% seen once; the top ten hold approximately 7.9%. The sequenced sample was peripheral blood, obtained 28 days after the second AZD1222 dose. The origin of the receptors is an adult who received the AZD1222 COVID-19 vaccine.

CDR3 in DNA: TGTGCCAGCAGTTTACGACAGGGGGCATCCCAAGAGACCCAGTACTTC. It specifies CASSLRQGASQETQYF. The chain employs TRBV27 and TRBJ2-5, with 10 bases lining up with TRBD1. After removal of 2 bases from V and 1 base from J, the junction contained 4 bases not matched to a gene. This CDR3 is built from 16 residues. Germline loops: CDR1 MNHEY, CDR2 SMNVEV (reference sequence).

V usage is TRBV28 and J usage is TRBJ1-5, with TRBD1 as a possible D gene (6 bases). V lost 7 bases to trimming and J lost 7 bases, with 8 bases between them. Germline V CDR1 and CDR2: MDHEN, SYDVKM. The CDR3 runs to 11 residues. The chain's CDR3 is CASTRGQPQHF. The CDR3 DNA follows: TGTGCCAGCACCAGGGGCCAGCCCCAGCATTTT.

The chain links TRBV3-1 (or the pseudogene TRBV3-2) to TRBJ2-2; a possible D gene is TRBD1 (5 bases). Trimming stripped 5 bases from V and 1 base from J, with 11 bases between. CDR3 length: 15 amino acids. CDR1 and CDR2 from the germline V gene are LGHDT and YNNKEL (reference sequence). CDR3 DNA: TGTGCCAGCAGCGCCTACGACAGGAACACCGGGGAGCTGTTTTTT. Translating it yields CASSAYDRNTGELFF.

This chain joins TRBV5-5 and TRBJ2-7; 11 positions agree with TRBD2. V gave up 5 bases and J gave up 12 bases; unmatched junction bases: 10. In germline, CDR1 is SGHKS, CDR2 YYEKEE (reference sequence). CDR3 length: 13 residues. The CDR3 reads CASSQTSGTPGYF. CDR3 nucleotides: TGTGCCAGCAGTCAGACTAGCGGGACGCCCGGGTACTTC. Full variable domain (rest looked up from reference TRBV5-5 and TRBJ2-7): DAGVTQSPTHLIKTRGQQVTLRCSPISGHKSVSWYQQVLGQGPQFIFQYYEKEERGRGNFPDRFSARQFPNYSSELNVNALLLGDSALYLCASSQTSGTPGYFGPGTRLTVT.

The rearrangement uses TRBV28 and TRBJ2-1; TRBD2 agrees at 7 bases. The CDR3 has 17 residues. Germline CDR1 is MDHEN and CDR2 is SYDVKM. With V trimmed by 2 bases and J by 4 bases, 11 bases remained unmatched. CDR3 loop: CASSLGLGRDTYNEQFF. The CDR3 nucleotides read TGTGCCAGCAGTTTAGGGCTTGGGAGGGATACTTACAATGAGCAGTTCTTC.

The V gene is TRBV2, the J gene TRBJ1-1, with 12 positions matching TRBD1. The CDR3 is 19 amino acids. CDR1 is SNHLY and CDR2 is FYNNEI in the germline V gene. J lost 4 bases, V lost 0 bases, and 12 bases had no gene match. The CDR3 nucleotides are TGTGCCAGCAGTGAAGCGCTTGGGACAGGGGGCATTACTATCACTGAAGCTTTCTTT. Its translation: CASSEALGTGGITITEAFF. Full variable domain (remainder filled in from reference TRBV2 and TRBJ1-1): EPEVTQTPSHQVTQMGQEVILRCVPISNHLYFYWYRQILGQKVEFLVSFYNNEISEKSEIFDDQFSVERPDGSNFTLKIRSTKLEDSAMYFCASSEALGTGGITITEAFFGQGTRLTVV.

This chain uses TRBV5-1 with TRBJ1-2; D is uncertain. V was cut by 4 bases and J by 2 bases, with 18 bases left in between. CDR1 is SGHRS and CDR2 is YFSETQ in the germline V gene. The CDR3 is 16 amino acids. The CDR3 reads CASSPDVDHGNYGYTF. CDR3 DNA: TGCGCCAGCAGCCCGGACGTGGACCATGGGAACTATGGCTACACCTTC. Variable domain in full (rest from reference TRBV5-1 and TRBJ1-2): KAGVTQTPRYLIKTRGQQVTLSCSPISGHRSVSWYQQTPGQGLQFLFEYFSETQRNKGNFPGRFSGRQFSNSRSEMNVSTLELGDSALYLCASSPDVDHGNYGYTFGSGTRLTVV.